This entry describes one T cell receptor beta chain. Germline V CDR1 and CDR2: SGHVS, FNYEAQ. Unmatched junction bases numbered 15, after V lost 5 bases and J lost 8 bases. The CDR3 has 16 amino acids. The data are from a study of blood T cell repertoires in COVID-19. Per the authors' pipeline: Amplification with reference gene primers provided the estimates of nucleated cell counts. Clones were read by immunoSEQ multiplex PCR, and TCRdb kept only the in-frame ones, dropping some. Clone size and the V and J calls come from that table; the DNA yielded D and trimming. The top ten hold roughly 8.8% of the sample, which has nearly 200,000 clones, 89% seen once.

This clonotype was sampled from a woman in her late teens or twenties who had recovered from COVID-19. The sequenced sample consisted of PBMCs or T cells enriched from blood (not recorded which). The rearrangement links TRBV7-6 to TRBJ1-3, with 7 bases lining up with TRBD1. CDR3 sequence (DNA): TGTGCCAGCAGCCCATACAGGGGCCTGGTGGAGGACACCATATATTTT. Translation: CASSPYRGLVEDTIYF.